A single sample gave rise to the 27 T cell receptor beta chains below, sequenced in a study of blood T cell repertoires in COVID-19. TCRdb's copy holds only in-frame clones and misses some; the assay was immunoSEQ multiplex PCR. The sample contains 200,000 to 300,000 clones, under 90% of which appear only once. The material sequenced was peripheral blood. The source is a man aged 60-69 years with acute or convalescent COVID-19.

This clone was counted a few times. The V and J genes are TRBV5-4 and TRBJ2-3, with D maybe TRBD2 (6 bases). V was cut by 4 bases and J by 0 bases, with 15 bases left in between. This CDR3 has 16 amino acids. CDR1 is SGHNT and CDR2 is YYREEE in the germline V gene (reference sequence). The DNA for the CDR3 is TGTGCCAGCAGCCCGCGGGGCGGGTCTAGCACAGATACGCAGTATTTT. It codes for CASSPRGGSSTDTQYF.

V gene TRBV28 combines with J gene TRBJ2-1, with 10 bases identical to TRBD1. Trimming at V came to 3 bases and at J to 8 bases, leaving 10 bases not matched to a gene. Per germline, CDR1 MDHEN and CDR2 SYDVKM. The CDR3 spans 16 residues. The CDR3 protein is CASSFSRGTGADEQFF. The CDR3 DNA reads as TGTGCCAGCAGTTTCTCCCGAGGGACAGGGGCGGATGAGCAGTTCTTC. The entire variable domain, with the rest obtained from reference TRBV28 and TRBJ2-1, is as follows: DVKVTQSSRYLVKRTGEKVFLECVQDMDHENMFWYRQDPGLGLRLIYFSYDVKMKEKGDIPEGYSVSREKKERFSLILESASTNQTSMYLCASSFSRGTGADEQFFGPGTRLTVL.

The rearrangement joins TRBV30 to TRBJ1-6, with TRBD1 identical over 9 bases. V was pared by 1 base and J by 6 bases, with 7 bases of the junction left unmatched. The CDR3 has 16 amino acids. In germline, CDR1 is GTSNPN, CDR2 SVGIG (reference sequence). CDR3 amino acids: CAWSGRGTGSNSPLHF. As DNA, the CDR3 is TGTGCCTGGAGTGGGCGGGGGACAGGGAGTAATTCACCCCTCCACTTT.

The rearrangement links TRBV11-2 to TRBJ1-1; possible D gene TRBD1, 5 bases. Trimming stripped 3 bases from V and 3 bases from J, with 14 bases between. This CDR3 has 15 amino acids. The germline V gene encodes CDR1 SGHAT and CDR2 FQNNGV. CDR3 residues: CASSLEGQRHTEAFF. CDR3 nucleotide sequence: TGTGCCAGCAGCTTGGAGGGGCAGCGACACACTGAAGCTTTCTTT.

This chain connects TRBV6-5 to TRBJ2-7; 9 bases agree with TRBD2. With V trimmed by 6 bases and J by 4 bases, 10 bases remained unmatched. Germline V lookup: CDR1 MNHEY, CDR2 SVGAGI. CDR3 length: 15 amino acids. The CDR3 sequence: CASRRSSGVRYEQYF. The CDR3 nucleotides are TGTGCCAGCAGAAGATCTAGCGGGGTTAGGTACGAGCAGTACTTC.

The rearrangement uses TRBV27 and TRBJ1-4; D is unresolved. Germline V lookup: CDR1 MNHEY, CDR2 SMNVEV (reference sequence). Trimming took 5 bases from V and 0 from J, leaving 7 bases between them. The CDR3 sequence is 14 residues long. CDR3 sequence: CASSEDATNEKLFF. CDR3 nucleotides: TGTGCCAGCAGTGAGGATGCAACTAATGAAAAACTGTTTTTT.

The chain is built from TRBV2 and TRBJ2-2; D remains ambiguous. The CDR3 is made up of 13 amino acids. Trimming left V 6 bases short and J 7 bases short, with 12 bases between. CDR1 is SNHLY, CDR2 FYNNEI, per germline. CDR3 region: CASSPKRGGELFF. Written as DNA, the CDR3 is TGTGCCAGCAGCCCCAAGCGCGGCGGGGAGCTGTTTTTT. Variable domain in full (rest from reference TRBV2 and TRBJ2-2): EPEVTQTPSHQVTQMGQEVILRCVPISNHLYFYWYRQILGQKVEFLVSFYNNEISEKSEIFDDQFSVERPDGSNFTLKIRSTKLEDSAMYFCASSPKRGGELFFGEGSRLTVL.

Concerning this clone itself: No DNA is shown, since the ends of the CDR3 on it are uncertain; the CDR3 is the one TCRdb lists. V is TRBV12-1 and J is TRBJ2-1; no check of the table's D call, TRBD2, against the DNA was made. TRBV12-1 is given as a pseudogene. 17 amino acids form the CDR3, both terminal residues included. The CDR3 protein is CASSFAPGIQLGHEQFF.

This clone was counted only a few times. This chain connects TRBV5-1 to TRBJ2-4; 15 bases match TRBD2. This CDR3 region has 15 residues. V was pared by 7 bases and J by 7 bases, with 6 bases of the junction left unmatched. CDR1 and CDR2 (germline): SGHRS, YFSETQ. The CDR3 here is CASRTSGGAGNIQYF. The DNA for the CDR3 is TGCGCCAGCCGGACTAGCGGGGGGGCCGGGAACATTCAGTACTTC.

This chain uses TRBV21-1 with TRBJ2-7; the table's D call TRBD1 went unverified against the DNA. TRBV21-1 is flagged as a pseudogene. The CDR3 spans 14 residues. The CDR3 DNA follows: TGTGCCAGCAGCTCGGGACAGCCCTCCTACGAGCAGTACTTC. The encoded protein is CASSSGQPSYEQYF.

The chain combines TRBV6-2 or TRBV6-3 with TRBJ2-4; 9 bases fit TRBD1. CDR1 is MNHEY, CDR2 SVGEGT, per germline. Trimming cost V 6 bases and J 7 bases; bases outside gene matches: 7. The length of the CDR3 is 14 residues. CDR3: CASSPTGGGNIQYF. The CDR3, as DNA: TGTGCCAGCAGCCCGACAGGGGGGGGTAACATTCAGTACTTC.

V is TRBV21-1 and J is TRBJ2-7; TRBD1 was called by the table and not checked on the DNA. TRBV21-1 is deemed a pseudogene. The CDR3 covers 13 residues. CDR3 amino acids: CASSVTGGYEQYF. The CDR3 DNA sequence: TGTGCCAGCAGCGTGACAGGGGGCTACGAGCAGTACTTC.

The rearrangement links TRBV7-8 to TRBJ1-3; no firm D call. The germline gives CDR1 SGHVS, CDR2 FQNEAQ. This CDR3 has 13 amino acids. Trimming took 6 bases from V and 2 from J, leaving 8 bases between them. For the CDR3, the DNA is TGTGCCAGCAGTTTCACAACTGGAAACACCATATATTTT. This codes for CASSFTTGNTIYF.

This chain uses TRBV5-1 with TRBJ1-1; 8 bases agree with TRBD1. CDR1 is SGHRS and CDR2 is YFSETQ in the germline V gene. This CDR3 has 16 residues. J was trimmed by 5 bases and V by 0 bases; bases with no gene match: 9. The CDR3 DNA sequence: TGCGCCAGCAGCTTGGCCCCGGTCGACAGGGGAACTGAAGCTTTCTTT. It encodes CASSLAPVDRGTEAFF.

CDR3 DNA sequence: TGTGCCAGCAGCTTGGGGGGAGCTGCGGGAAACACCATATATTTT. Translating it yields CASSLGGAAGNTIYF. The chain links TRBV5-4 to TRBJ1-3; D is unclear. Germline assignment: CDR1 SGHNT and CDR2 YYREEE (reference sequence). V was shortened by 0 bases and J by 4 bases, with 11 bases between the two germline ends. CDR3 length: 15 amino acids.

The V gene is TRBV7-9, the J gene TRBJ1-5; a possible D gene is TRBD1 (6 bases). V dropped 4 bases and J dropped 3 bases, with 7 bases sitting between them. The CDR3 totals 13 residues. Germline CDR1 is SEHNR and CDR2 is FQNEAQ (reference sequence). The CDR3, as DNA: TGTGCCAGCAGCTCAGGGGTCAATCAGCCCCAGCATTTT. It translates to CASSSGVNQPQHF.

The V gene is TRBV5-1, the J gene TRBJ2-7; maybe TRBD1 (6 bases). The germline V and J ends were trimmed by 3 bases and 0 bases, with 10 bases remaining between them. This CDR3 contains 14 residues. Looked up from germline, CDR1 is SGHRS and CDR2 is YFSETQ. CDR3 sequence reads: CASSSVTGSYEQYF. The CDR3 DNA reads as TGCGCCAGCAGCTCGGTGACAGGCTCCTACGAGCAGTACTTC.

This clone was found once. The chain joins TRBV28 to TRBJ1-2; TRBD1 might be the D (5 bases). The CDR3 consists of 14 residues. With 2 bases removed from V and 7 bases from J, the gap between germline ends came to 14 bases. Germline CDR1 is MDHEN and CDR2 is SYDVKM. The CDR3 bases are TGTGCCAGCAGTTTAGGGCCAGGGCAGGGTGGCTACACCTTC. Translation: CASSLGPGQGGYTF.

The chain uses TRBV27 and TRBJ2-7, with D possibly matching TRBD2 (6 bases). The germline gives CDR1 MNHEY, CDR2 SMNVEV (reference sequence). V gave up 5 bases and J gave up 3 bases, with 17 bases separating them. There are 15 residues in the CDR3. CDR3 sequence (DNA): TGTGCCAGCAGTCCCTCCTGGGGGGTATTCTACGAGCAGTACTTC. Amino acids: CASSPSWGVFYEQYF.

CDR3 DNA sequence: TGTGCCAGCAGCACCCCGGGCGGGAAATACAATGAGCAGTTCTTC. Its translation: CASSTPGGKYNEQFF. This sequence joins TRBV28 and TRBJ2-1, with D maybe TRBD2 (6 bases). CDR3 length: 15 amino acids. Germline V gene lookup returns CDR1 MDHEN and CDR2 SYDVKM. The germline V and J ends were trimmed by 6 bases and 4 bases, with 16 bases remaining between them.

V gene TRBV4-3 combines with J gene TRBJ2-2; TRBD2 is a possible D gene (7 bases). The CDR3 loop spans 17 amino acids. The germline gives CDR1 LGHNA, CDR2 YSLEER. Deletions cut 0 bases from V and 3 bases from J, with 14 bases between. The CDR3 region is CASSQEELGGHTGELFF. The CDR3 region has the DNA TGCGCCAGCAGCCAAGAGGAGCTCGGGGGGCACACCGGGGAGCTGTTTTTT.

The chain carries TRBV6-6 and TRBJ2-5; TRBD2 agrees at 8 bases. This CDR3 comprises 14 residues. Germline V CDR1 and CDR2: MNHNY, SVGAGI (reference sequence). The junction had 10 bases not matched to a gene; V was cut back by 6 bases and J by 7 bases. As DNA, the CDR3 is TGTGCCAGCAGGCGCGACTCCGGGGGGGGGACCCAGTACTTC. Protein sequence: CASRRDSGGGTQYF.

This clone was detected only once. The chain uses TRBV20-1 and TRBJ2-1; TRBD2 aligns across 8 bases. The CDR3 loop spans 14 amino acids. Germline CDR1 and CDR2: DFQATT and SNEGSKA (reference sequence). Germline trimming cut 3 bases from V and 4 bases from J; bases unmatched to any gene: 5. CDR3 protein: CSASSGLAYNEQFF. In nucleotides, the CDR3 is TGCAGTGCTAGTTCAGGACTAGCTTACAATGAGCAGTTCTTC.

V is TRBV6-6 and J is TRBJ1-1; 7 bases fit TRBD1. Germline trimming cut 8 bases from V and 5 bases from J; bases unmatched to any gene: 2. Germline assignment: CDR1 MNHNY and CDR2 SVGAGI (reference sequence). The CDR3 loop spans 11 amino acids. CDR3 residues: CASQGGTEAFF. DNA of the CDR3: TGTGCCAGCCAGGGGGGAACTGAAGCTTTCTTT.

The genes are TRBV6-2 or TRBV6-3 and TRBJ1-2; 7 bases match TRBD1. CDR1 and CDR2 (germline): MNHEY, SVGEGT. The CDR3 totals 17 residues. V was pared by 2 bases and J by 8 bases, with 17 bases of the junction left unmatched. CDR3 sequence reads: CASSYIWTGVSVLGYTF. The CDR3 DNA is TGTGCCAGCAGTTACATATGGACAGGAGTGTCCGTATTGGGCTACACCTTC.

The chain carries TRBV7-3 and TRBJ2-1, with no clear D. CDR1 SGHTA and CDR2 FQGTGA come from the germline V gene. With 5 bases removed from V and 0 bases from J, the gap between germline ends came to 11 bases. This CDR3 has 15 residues. CDR3: CASSQGSPSYNEQFF. CDR3 in DNA: TGTGCCAGCAGCCAAGGTAGCCCCTCCTACAATGAGCAGTTCTTC.

The gene calls are TRBV10-2 and TRBJ1-2; D perhaps matches TRBD1 (6 bases). From germline, CDR1 is WSHSY and CDR2 SAAADI. V lost 2 bases and J lost 2, with 9 bases in between. The CDR3 is made up of 14 amino acids. CDR3 sequence (DNA): TGCGCCAGCAGTGAGGGCAGGGGCAACTATGGCTACACCTTC. Translating it yields CASSEGRGNYGYTF.